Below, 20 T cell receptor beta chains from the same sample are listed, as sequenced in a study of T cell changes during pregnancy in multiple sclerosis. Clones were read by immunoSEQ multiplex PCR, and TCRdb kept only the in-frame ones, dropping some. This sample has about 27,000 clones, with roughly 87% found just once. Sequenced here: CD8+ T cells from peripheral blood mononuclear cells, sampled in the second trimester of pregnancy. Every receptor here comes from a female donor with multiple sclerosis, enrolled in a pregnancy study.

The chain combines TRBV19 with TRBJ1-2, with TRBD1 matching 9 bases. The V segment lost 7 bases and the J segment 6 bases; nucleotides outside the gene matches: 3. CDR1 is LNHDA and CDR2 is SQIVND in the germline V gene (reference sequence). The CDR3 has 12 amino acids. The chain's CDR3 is CASNTGGNGYTF. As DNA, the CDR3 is TGTGCCAGTAATACAGGGGGCAATGGCTACACCTTC.

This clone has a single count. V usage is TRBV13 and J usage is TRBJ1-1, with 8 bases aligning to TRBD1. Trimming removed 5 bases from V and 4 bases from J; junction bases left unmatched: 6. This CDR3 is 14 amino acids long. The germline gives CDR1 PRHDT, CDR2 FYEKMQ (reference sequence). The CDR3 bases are TGTGCCAGCAGCACCGGGACAGGACTCACTGAAGCTTTCTTT. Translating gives CASSTGTGLTEAFF.

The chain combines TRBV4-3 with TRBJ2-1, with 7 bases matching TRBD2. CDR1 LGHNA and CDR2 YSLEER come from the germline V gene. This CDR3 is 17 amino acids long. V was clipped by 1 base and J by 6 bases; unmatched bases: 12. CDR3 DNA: TGCGCCAGCAGCCAAGCTGATACAGCGGGATTGGCCAATGAGCAGTTCTTC. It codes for CASSQADTAGLANEQFF.

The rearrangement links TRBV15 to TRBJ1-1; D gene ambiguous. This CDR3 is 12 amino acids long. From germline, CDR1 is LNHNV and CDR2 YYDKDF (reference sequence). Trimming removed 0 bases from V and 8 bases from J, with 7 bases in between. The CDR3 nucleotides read TGTGCCACCAGCAGAGATCTCAGGGAAGCTTTCTTT. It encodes CATSRDLREAFF.

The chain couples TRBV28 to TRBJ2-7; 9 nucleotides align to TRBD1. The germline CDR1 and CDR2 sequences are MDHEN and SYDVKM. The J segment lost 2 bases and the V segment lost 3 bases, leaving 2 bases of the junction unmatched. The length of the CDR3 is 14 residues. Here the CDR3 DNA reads TGTGCCAGCAGTTTTAGGGACAGGGCCTACGAGCAGTACTTC. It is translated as CASSFRDRAYEQYF.

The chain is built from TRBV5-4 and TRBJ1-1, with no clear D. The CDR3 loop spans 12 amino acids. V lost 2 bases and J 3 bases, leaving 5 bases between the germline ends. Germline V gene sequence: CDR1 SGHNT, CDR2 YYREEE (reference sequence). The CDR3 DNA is TGTGCCAGCAGCTTTCCGTACACTGAAGCTTTCTTT. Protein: CASSFPYTEAFF.

CDR3 in amino acids: CASSEAGTGGGYTF. The CDR3 DNA reads TGTGCCAGCAGTGAAGCTGGGACAGGGGGTGGCTACACCTTC. The V gene is TRBV6-1, the J gene TRBJ1-2; 11 bases are shared with TRBD1. The junction had 1 base not matched to a gene; V was cut back by 0 bases and J by 7 bases. The CDR3 loop spans 14 amino acids. The germline CDR1 and CDR2 sequences are MNHNS and SASEGT.

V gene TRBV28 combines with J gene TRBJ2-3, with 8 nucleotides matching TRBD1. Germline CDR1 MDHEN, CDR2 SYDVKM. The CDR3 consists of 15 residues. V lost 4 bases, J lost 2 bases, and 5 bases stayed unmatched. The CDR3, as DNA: TGTGCCAGCAGTTCCCCGGACAGGGTCACAGATACGCAGTATTTT. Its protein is CASSSPDRVTDTQYF.

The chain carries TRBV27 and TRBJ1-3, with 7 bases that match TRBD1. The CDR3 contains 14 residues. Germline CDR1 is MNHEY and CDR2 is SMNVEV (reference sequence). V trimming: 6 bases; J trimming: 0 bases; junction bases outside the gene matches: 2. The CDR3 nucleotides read TGTGCCAGCAGCTGGGACAGCTCTGGAAACACCATATATTTT. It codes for CASSWDSSGNTIYF.

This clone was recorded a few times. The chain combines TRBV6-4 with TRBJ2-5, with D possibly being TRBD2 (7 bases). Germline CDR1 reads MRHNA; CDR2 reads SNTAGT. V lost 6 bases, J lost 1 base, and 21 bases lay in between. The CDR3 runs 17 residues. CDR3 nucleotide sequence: TGTGCCAGCAGACAAAGGGGGGGGGCGCAGGGCCAAGAGACCCAGTACTTC. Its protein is CASRQRGGAQGQETQYF.

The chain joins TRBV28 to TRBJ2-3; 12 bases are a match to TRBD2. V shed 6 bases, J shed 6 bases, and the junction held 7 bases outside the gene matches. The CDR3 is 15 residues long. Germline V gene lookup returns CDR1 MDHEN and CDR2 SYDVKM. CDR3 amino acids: CASSKLAGGHDTQYF. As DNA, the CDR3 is TGTGCCAGCAGCAAACTAGCGGGAGGACATGATACGCAGTATTTT. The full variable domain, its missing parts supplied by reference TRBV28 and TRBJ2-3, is DVKVTQSSRYLVKRTGEKVFLECVQDMDHENMFWYRQDPGLGLRLIYFSYDVKMKEKGDIPEGYSVSREKKERFSLILESASTNQTSMYLCASSKLAGGHDTQYFGPGTRLTVL.

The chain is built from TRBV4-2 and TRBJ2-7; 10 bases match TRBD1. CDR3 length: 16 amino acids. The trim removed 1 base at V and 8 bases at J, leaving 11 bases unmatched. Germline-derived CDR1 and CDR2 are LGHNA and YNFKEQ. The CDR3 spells CASSQGLGTGALKQYF. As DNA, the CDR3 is TGTGCCAGCAGCCAAGGATTAGGGACAGGGGCTCTGAAGCAGTACTTC.

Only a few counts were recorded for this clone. The CDR3 loop is CASSPRQGINTEAFF. CDR3 in DNA: TGCGCCAGCAGCCCTAGACAGGGCATTAACACTGAAGCTTTCTTT. This chain links TRBV5-1 with TRBJ1-1, with 7 bases matching TRBD1. The junction had 8 bases not matched to a gene; V was cut back by 4 bases and J by 2 bases. CDR3 size: 15 residues. Germline CDR1 reads SGHRS; CDR2 reads YFSETQ.

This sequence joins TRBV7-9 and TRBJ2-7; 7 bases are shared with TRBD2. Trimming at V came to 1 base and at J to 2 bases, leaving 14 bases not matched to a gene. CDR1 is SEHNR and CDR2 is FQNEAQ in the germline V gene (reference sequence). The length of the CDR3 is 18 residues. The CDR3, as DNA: TGTGCCAGCAGCTTAGGTTTATGGGAGGGAGAAGTCACCTACGAGCAGTACTTC. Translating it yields CASSLGLWEGEVTYEQYF.

The CDR3 nucleotides are TGTGCCAGCAGTTACTCGCCGGGCGGGTATAATTCACCCCTCCACTTT. Translation gives CASSYSPGGYNSPLHF. The chain employs TRBV6-6 and TRBJ1-6, with D unclear. V lost 0 bases, J lost 4 bases, and 10 bases lay in between. The germline gives CDR1 MNHNY, CDR2 SVGAGI (reference sequence). The CDR3 consists of 16 residues.

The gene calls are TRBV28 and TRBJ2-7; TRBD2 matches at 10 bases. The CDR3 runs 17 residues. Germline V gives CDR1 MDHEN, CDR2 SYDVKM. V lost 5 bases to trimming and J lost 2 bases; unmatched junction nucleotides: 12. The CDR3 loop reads CASSITRSGRRTYEQYF. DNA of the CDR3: TGTGCCAGCAGTATTACCCGTAGCGGGAGGAGAACCTACGAGCAGTACTTC. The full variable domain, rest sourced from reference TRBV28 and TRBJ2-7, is DVKVTQSSRYLVKRTGEKVFLECVQDMDHENMFWYRQDPGLGLRLIYFSYDVKMKEKGDIPEGYSVSREKKERFSLILESASTNQTSMYLCASSITRSGRRTYEQYFGPGTRLTVT.

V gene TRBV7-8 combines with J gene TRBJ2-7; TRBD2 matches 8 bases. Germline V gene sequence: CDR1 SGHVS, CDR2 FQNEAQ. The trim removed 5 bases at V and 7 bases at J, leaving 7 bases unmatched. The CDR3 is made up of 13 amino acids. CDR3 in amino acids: CASSGLAGEEQYF. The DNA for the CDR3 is TGTGCCAGCAGCGGACTAGCCGGGGAGGAGCAGTACTTC.

CDR3 nucleotide sequence: TGTGCCAGCAGCTTAGGGGGGGCGACTAGCGGGAGATACCCTGGGGATACGCAGTATTTT. Its translation is CASSLGGATSGRYPGDTQYF. This chain connects TRBV13 to TRBJ2-3; 12 bases fit TRBD2. V trimming: 0 bases; J trimming: 6 bases; junction bases outside the gene matches: 16. Per germline, CDR1 PRHDT and CDR2 FYEKMQ (reference sequence). This CDR3 is 20 amino acids long.

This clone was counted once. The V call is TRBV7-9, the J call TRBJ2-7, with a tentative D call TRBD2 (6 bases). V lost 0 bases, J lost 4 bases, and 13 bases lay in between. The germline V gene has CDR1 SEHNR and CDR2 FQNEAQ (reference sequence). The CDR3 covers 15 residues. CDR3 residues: CASSLARDWAYEQYF. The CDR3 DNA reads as TGTGCCAGCAGCTTAGCCCGGGACTGGGCGTACGAGCAGTACTTC.

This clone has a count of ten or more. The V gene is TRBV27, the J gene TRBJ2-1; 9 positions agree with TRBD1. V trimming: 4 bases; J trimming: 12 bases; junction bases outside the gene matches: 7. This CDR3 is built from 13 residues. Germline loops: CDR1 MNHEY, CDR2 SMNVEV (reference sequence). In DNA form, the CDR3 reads TGTGCCAGCAGTTCAGGGACAGGGTTCGGGCAGTTCTTC. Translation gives CASSSGTGFGQFF.